The clone carrying this TCR beta chain was seen more than once but under ten times. Used for diagnoses were clinical symptoms, serum thyroxine and TRAb, thyroid ultrasound and orbital computed tomography. This record comes from a study of T cells in Graves' hyperthyroidism and ophthalmopathy. Trimming took off 7 bases at V and 3 bases at J, with 6 bases between the two ends. The CDR3 is 11 residues long. RNA transcripts were the template for amplifying TCR beta CDR3 regions. The TCR CDR3 first-round RT-PCR relied on the HTBI primer set. TCRdb reprocessed the multiplex PCR reads with MiXCR, giving one entry per CDR3 protein. The sample holds 340,000 or so distinct CDR3 sequences, 18% seen once.

The receptor was derived from a woman in her fifties or sixties with Graves' hyperthyroidism. Sample: blood. The J gene is TRBJ1-1, the V gene TRBV12-3 or TRBV12-4, with D uncertain. The CDR3, as DNA: TGTGCCAGCACGGACCACACTGAAGCTTTCTTT. As protein: CASTDHTEAFF.